This TCR beta chain was profiled in a study of blood T cell repertoires in COVID-19. In the study overall: Samples taken during acute and convalescent COVID-19 were collected in the United States, Italy and Spain. PBMCs, B-cell-depleted T cells, or T cells were the source of the cDNA or gDNA that made up the material.

This clone was counted between two and nine times. In the original analysis: How many nucleated cells were present was estimated from reference gene primer amplification. Method: immunoSEQ multiplex PCR; TCRdb's copy keeps in-frame clones and lacks some. V and J calls and clone size are copied from that table; D and trimming were computed from the DNA. The sample lists fewer than 250,000 clones, around 85% occurring once. CDR1 and CDR2 from the germline V gene are SGHDN and FVKESK. Trimming took 4 bases from V and 0 from J, leaving 9 bases between them. The length of the CDR3 is 15 residues. Sample: peripheral blood. The receptor was isolated from a man under 40 with acute or convalescent COVID-19. The genes are TRBV14 and TRBJ1-4; maybe TRBD1 (5 bases). The CDR3 DNA reads as TGTGCCAGCAGCCGAGCGGGGGCAACTAATGAAAAACTGTTTTTT. Translating gives CASSRAGATNEKLFF.